This T cell receptor beta chain appears in the sequencing data of a study of cytomegalovirus exposure and HLA in healthy donors. The PCR used 60 Vbeta and 13 Jbeta primers. Data came from immunoSEQ multiplex PCR; TCRdb stores just in-frame clones and leaves some out. The table has around 37,000 clones, around 82% seen once. The CDR3 covers 14 residues. CDR1 is MDHEN and CDR2 is SYDVKM in the germline V gene. With 1 base removed from V and 11 bases from J, the gap between germline ends came to 17 bases. V is TRBV28 and J is TRBJ1-1; D is perhaps TRBD1 (5 bases). Sequenced sample: PBMCs. The sequence was collected from a woman aged 18-35 years in good health and CMV-seropositive. The CDR3 region has the DNA TGTGCCAGCAGTTTATCGGCAGGGCGAAATGGGGCTTTCTTT. Protein sequence: CASSLSAGRNGAFF.